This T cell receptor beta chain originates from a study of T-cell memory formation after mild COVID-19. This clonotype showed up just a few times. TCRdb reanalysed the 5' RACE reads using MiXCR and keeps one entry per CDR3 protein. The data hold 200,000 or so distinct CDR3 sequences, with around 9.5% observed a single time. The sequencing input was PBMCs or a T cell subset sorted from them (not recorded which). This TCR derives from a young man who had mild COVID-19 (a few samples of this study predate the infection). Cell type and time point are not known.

The CDR3: CASSQGSGDTDTQYF. CDR3 in DNA: TGCGCCAGCAGCCAAGGTAGCGGGGACACAGATACGCAGTATTTT. This chain uses TRBV4-3 with TRBJ2-3; 8 bases line up with TRBD2. The V and J ends lost 1 base and 2 bases, in that order; junction bases with no gene match: 2. The CDR3 contains 15 residues. Germline CDR1 LGHNA, CDR2 YSLEER.